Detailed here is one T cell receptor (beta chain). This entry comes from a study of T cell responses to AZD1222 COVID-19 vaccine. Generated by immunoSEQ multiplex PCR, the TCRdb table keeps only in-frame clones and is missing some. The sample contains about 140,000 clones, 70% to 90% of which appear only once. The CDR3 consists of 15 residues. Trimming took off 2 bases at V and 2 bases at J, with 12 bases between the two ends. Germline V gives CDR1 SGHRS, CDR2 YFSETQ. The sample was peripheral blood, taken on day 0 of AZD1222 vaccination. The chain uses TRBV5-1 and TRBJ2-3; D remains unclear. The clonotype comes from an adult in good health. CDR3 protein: CASSLYFDITDTQYF. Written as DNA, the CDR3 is TGCGCCAGCAGCTTATATTTCGATATCACAGATACGCAGTATTTT.